Below are 28 T cell receptor beta chains sequenced from a single sample in a study of T-cell memory formation after mild COVID-19. TCRdb itself ran the 5' RACE reads through MiXCR, one entry per CDR3 protein. The sample lists 200,000 to 250,000 distinct CDR3 sequences, around 8.8% occurring once. The sequenced sample consisted of PBMCs or a T cell subset sorted from them (not recorded which). All receptors come from a young man who had mild COVID-19 (a few samples of this study predate the infection). Cell type and time point are not known.

This clonotype was counted ten times or more. The rearrangement uses TRBV12-3 or TRBV12-4 and TRBJ1-3; D is ambiguous. Trimming stripped 6 bases from V and 0 bases from J, with 6 bases between. This CDR3 region has 13 residues. The CDR3 coding sequence is TGTGCCAGCAGGTGGCTCTCTGGAAACACCATATATTTT. The encoded protein is CASRWLSGNTIYF.

The chain recombines TRBV7-3 with TRBJ1-5; D perhaps matches TRBD1 (5 bases). Per the germline V gene, CDR1 is SGHTA and CDR2 is FQGTGA. This CDR3 spans 19 amino acids. Trimming removed 1 base at V and 2 bases at J, with 21 bases between. The CDR3 loop is CASSLKCRVRIKGNQPQHF. CDR3 nucleotides: TGTGCCAGCAGCTTAAAGTGCAGGGTGAGAATAAAAGGCAATCAGCCCCAGCATTTT.

This clonotype occurred many times. The chain joins TRBV29-1 to TRBJ1-1; D may be TRBD1 (6 bases). Germline-derived CDR1 and CDR2 are SQVTM and ANQGSEA. Trimming took 7 bases from V and 4 from J, leaving 19 bases between them. The CDR3 sequence is 14 residues long. CDR3 sequence reads: CSARGVQGITEAFF. The CDR3 DNA reads as TGCAGCGCCCGAGGGGTGCAGGGGATCACTGAAGCTTTCTTT.

This clonotype has a handful of counts. This chain uses TRBV10-1 with TRBJ2-1; D perhaps matches TRBD2 (5 bases). Trimming shortened V by 6 bases and J by 5 bases, and 23 bases separated the two germline ends. Germline CDR1 is WNHNN and CDR2 is SYGVQD (reference sequence). CDR3 size: 17 residues. The CDR3 bases are TGCGCCAGCAGCCCGACCCGAGGGAGCGCTTTGAACAATGAGCAGTTCTTC. It yields the protein CASSPTRGSALNNEQFF.

This clonotype was seen a few times. This chain joins TRBV29-1 and TRBJ1-1, with D maybe TRBD1 (6 bases). The V gene lost 3 bases and the J gene lost 5 bases, with 13 bases spanning the gap. Germline loops: CDR1 SQVTM, CDR2 ANQGSEA. The CDR3 spans 13 residues. Here the CDR3 reads CSVDIRGGTEAFF. The CDR3 nucleotides read TGCAGCGTTGACATCAGGGGAGGGACTGAAGCTTTCTTT.

In this sample, this clonotype turned up a few times. CDR3 protein: CATRLFGQGKETQYF. The CDR3 bases are TGTGCCACCCGCTTGTTCGGACAGGGTAAAGAGACCCAGTACTTC. The chain employs TRBV6-5 and TRBJ2-5; 8 bases fit TRBD1. Germline CDR1 and CDR2: MNHEY and SVGAGI. This CDR3 has 15 residues. V was pared by 10 bases and J by 3 bases, with 13 bases of the junction left unmatched.

This clonotype has only a few counts. The chain joins TRBV4-1 to TRBJ1-2; D is uncertain. This CDR3 contains 16 residues. Germline V gives CDR1 MGHRA, CDR2 YSYEKL. V shed 3 bases and J shed 2 bases, with 16 bases lying between them. CDR3 loop: CASSHLFLTENYGYTF. In DNA, the CDR3 is TGCGCCAGCAGCCACCTCTTCTTGACTGAGAACTATGGCTACACCTTC.

This clonotype showed up just a few times. The chain employs TRBV7-2 and TRBJ2-1; no firm D call. The ends were cut back, 5 bases at V and 0 bases at J, with 14 bases in the middle. Germline values: CDR1 SGHTA, CDR2 FQGNSA. This CDR3 is built from 16 residues. The CDR3 loop reads CASSPPQYSSYNEQFF. DNA of the CDR3: TGTGCCAGCAGCCCACCGCAGTACAGCTCCTACAATGAGCAGTTCTTC.

The V gene is TRBV20-1, the J gene TRBJ1-4, with TRBD1 as a possible D gene (6 bases). Germline loops: CDR1 DFQATT, CDR2 SNEGSKA (reference sequence). The CDR3 contains 13 residues. Trimming cost V 6 bases and J 5 bases, with 13 bases left between them. The CDR3 DNA reads TGCAGTGCCCCGACAGGTTTCAATGAAAAACTGTTTTTT. It yields the protein CSAPTGFNEKLFF.

The chain joins TRBV7-9 to TRBJ2-3; D gene ambiguous. The V gene's germline CDR1 is SEHNR and CDR2 FQNEAQ (reference sequence). CDR3 length: 15 amino acids. The V and J ends lost 4 bases and 0 bases respectively, with 11 bases between them. This CDR3 is CASSSSLSSTDTQYF. CDR3 sequence (DNA): TGTGCCAGCAGCTCTAGTTTATCCAGCACAGATACGCAGTATTTT.

At least ten counts were recorded for this clonotype. The chain links TRBV11-2 to TRBJ1-6, with D uncertain. Trimming took 3 bases from V and 0 from J, leaving 9 bases between them. The germline CDR1 and CDR2 sequences are SGHAT and FQNNGV. This CDR3 region has 16 residues. The CDR3 region has the DNA TGTGCCAGCAGCTTCGGACTGGGCTCCTATAATTCACCCCTCCACTTT. It specifies CASSFGLGSYNSPLHF.

This clonotype was seen more than once but under ten times. The chain couples TRBV20-1 to TRBJ1-5; D is uncertain. The length of the CDR3 is 12 residues. CDR1 and CDR2 (germline): DFQATT, SNEGSKA (reference sequence). Trimming took 4 bases from V and 7 from J, leaving 11 bases between them. This CDR3 reads CSATIGSQPQHF. Here the CDR3 DNA reads TGCAGTGCTACTATTGGTAGCCAGCCCCAGCATTTT.

The V call is TRBV5-1, the J call TRBJ2-5; 8 bases line up with TRBD1. Germline trimming cut 0 bases from V and 2 bases from J; bases unmatched to any gene: 9. The CDR3 loop spans 17 amino acids. The V gene's germline CDR1 is SGHRS and CDR2 YFSETQ. CDR3: CASSLGTGSPSQETQYF. The CDR3 nucleotides are TGCGCCAGCAGCTTGGGGACAGGGAGCCCCTCTCAAGAGACCCAGTACTTC.

This clonotype was observed a handful of times. This chain joins TRBV3-1 and TRBJ2-2; tentatively, D is TRBD1 (5 bases). CDR3 length: 15 amino acids. V lost 4 bases and J lost 6, with 15 bases in between. Germline V gene lookup returns CDR1 LGHDT and CDR2 YNNKEL (reference sequence). This CDR3 reads CASSPAGIRAGELFF. The DNA of the CDR3 is TGTGCCAGCAGCCCGGCAGGGATTCGCGCCGGGGAGCTGTTTTTT. The full variable domain, completed using reference TRBV3-1 and TRBJ2-2, is DTAVSQTPKYLVTQMGNDKSIKCEQNLGHDTMYWYKQDSKKFLKIMFSYNNKELIINETVPNRFSPKSPDKAHLNLHINSLELGDSAVYFCASSPAGIRAGELFFGEGSRLTVL.

The V call is TRBV24-1, the J call TRBJ1-5; D not certain. Germline-derived CDR1 and CDR2 are KGHDR and SFDVKD. V lost 4 bases and J lost 4, with 4 bases in between. This CDR3 spans 12 amino acids. This chain's CDR3 is CATSDSNQPQHF. In DNA, the CDR3 is TGTGCCACCAGTGACTCAAATCAGCCCCAGCATTTT.

This clonotype has a handful of counts. The CDR3 DNA sequence: TGCGCCAGCAGCTTGGGGTCATATAGCACAGATACGCAGTATTTT. It codes for CASSLGSYSTDTQYF. The chain carries TRBV5-1 and TRBJ2-3; D gene unclear. The CDR3 consists of 15 residues. V lost 0 bases to trimming and J lost 0 bases, with 8 bases between them. Germline assignment: CDR1 SGHRS and CDR2 YFSETQ.

V is TRBV19 and J is TRBJ1-2, with 9 positions matching TRBD1. This CDR3 contains 14 residues. The germline V gene has CDR1 LNHDA and CDR2 SQIVND (reference sequence). The ends lost 5 bases at V and 6 bases at J; junction bases unmatched: 7. The CDR3 sequence: CASSEPTGGDGYTF. Written as DNA, the CDR3 is TGTGCCAGTAGTGAACCTACAGGGGGCGATGGCTACACCTTC.

This clonotype was counted between two and nine times. The genes are TRBV12-3 or TRBV12-4 and TRBJ1-5, with a weak D call TRBD1 (6 bases). Trimming took 3 bases from V and 0 from J, leaving 9 bases between them. The CDR3 has 15 amino acids. This chain's CDR3 is CASSFDRPSNQPQHF. In DNA, the CDR3 is TGTGCCAGCAGTTTCGACAGGCCTAGCAATCAGCCCCAGCATTTT.

The J gene is TRBJ1-4, the V gene TRBV5-1; 9 nucleotides align to TRBD1. Germline CDR1 SGHRS, CDR2 YFSETQ. This CDR3 spans 14 amino acids. V shed 4 bases and J 8 bases; nucleotides not matched to a gene: 6. DNA for the CDR3: TGCGCCAGCAGCGACACAGGGGGCGGAGAAAAACTGTTTTTT. It encodes CASSDTGGGEKLFF. The full variable domain, with the rest looked up from reference TRBV5-1 and TRBJ1-4, is KAGVTQTPRYLIKTRGQQVTLSCSPISGHRSVSWYQQTPGQGLQFLFEYFSETQRNKGNFPGRFSGRQFSNSRSEMNVSTLELGDSALYLCASSDTGGGEKLFFGSGTQLSVL.

This clonotype was observed a few times. J is TRBJ1-5 and V is TRBV4-1, with no clear D. Germline values: CDR1 MGHRA, CDR2 YSYEKL. Deletions cut 0 bases from V and 4 bases from J, with 10 bases between. The CDR3 spans 15 residues. CDR3 sequence reads: CASSQDMTDNQPQHF. The CDR3, as DNA: TGCGCCAGCAGCCAAGATATGACCGATAATCAGCCCCAGCATTTT.

The sample holds many counts of this clonotype. The genes are TRBV7-2 and TRBJ2-1, with 8 nucleotides matching TRBD2. There are 15 residues in the CDR3. With V trimmed by 5 bases and J by 6 bases, 9 bases remained unmatched. Looked up from germline, CDR1 is SGHTA and CDR2 is FQGNSA. The CDR3 protein is CASSPPGLAGNEQFF. For the CDR3, the DNA is TGTGCCAGCAGCCCTCCCGGACTAGCTGGCAATGAGCAGTTCTTC.

This clonotype occurred a few times. As DNA, the CDR3 is TGTGCCAGCAGTTACTGGCCAGCGGGGAACCAAGAGACCCAGTACTTC. Translation: CASSYWPAGNQETQYF. The genes are TRBV6-2 or TRBV6-3 and TRBJ2-5, with TRBD2 matching over 7 bases. Per germline, CDR1 MNHEY and CDR2 SVGEGT. V was pared by 1 base and J by 0 bases, with 5 bases of the junction left unmatched. CDR3 length: 16 amino acids.

V is TRBV10-3 and J is TRBJ1-1; no reliable D call. The CDR3 is made up of 14 amino acids. CDR1 and CDR2 (germline): ENHRY, SYGVKD. Trimming removed 6 bases at V and 7 bases at J, with 18 bases between. CDR3 region: CAIRGPARPSEAFF. The CDR3 region has the DNA TGTGCCATCAGAGGGCCTGCTCGTCCAAGTGAAGCTTTCTTT.

The chain recombines TRBV11-1 with TRBJ1-1; D is uncertain. Germline loops: CDR1 SGHAT, CDR2 FQDESV (reference sequence). The CDR3 loop spans 13 amino acids. The V and J ends lost 5 bases and 3 bases respectively, with 10 bases between them. The CDR3 sequence: CASSAGLYTEAFF. CDR3 nucleotides: TGTGCCAGCAGCGCGGGTCTATACACTGAAGCTTTCTTT.

This clonotype was counted between two and nine times. The chain combines TRBV4-3 with TRBJ2-2; no reliable D call. Germline CDR1 and CDR2: LGHNA and YSLEER. The germline V and J ends were trimmed by 0 bases and 3 bases, with 5 bases remaining between them. The CDR3 contains 14 residues. The CDR3 is CASSQDADTGELFF. The CDR3 DNA follows: TGCGCCAGCAGCCAAGATGCAGACACCGGGGAGCTGTTTTTT.

V and J are TRBV7-2 and TRBJ2-5; TRBD2 aligns across 10 bases. The CDR3 has 15 residues. Germline assignment: CDR1 SGHTA and CDR2 FQGNSA. The V segment lost 4 bases and the J segment 2 bases; nucleotides outside the gene matches: 4. The CDR3 region is CASSSTSGVQETQYF. DNA for the CDR3: TGTGCCAGCAGCTCAACTAGCGGGGTACAAGAGACCCAGTACTTC. The full variable domain, rest sourced from reference TRBV7-2 and TRBJ2-5, is GAGVSQSPSNKVTEKGKDVELRCDPISGHTALYWYRQSLGQGLEFLIYFQGNSAPDKSGLPSDRFSAERTGGSVSTLTIQRTQQEDSAVYLCASSSTSGVQETQYFGPGTRLLVL.

This clonotype has a handful of counts. J is TRBJ1-3 and V is TRBV5-1, with a tentative D call TRBD1 (6 bases). The CDR3 sequence is 17 residues long. Germline V gene sequence: CDR1 SGHRS, CDR2 YFSETQ. Trimming pared 4 bases from V and 0 bases from J, leaving 17 bases between. The DNA for the CDR3 is TGCGCCAGCAGCCGCGGTAACAGGGCGGGCTCTGGAAACACCATATATTTT. Translating it yields CASSRGNRAGSGNTIYF.

This clonotype was seen only a few times. The CDR3, as DNA: TGTGCCAGCAGTTTAATGAGGCTGAACACTGAAGCTTTCTTT. It translates to CASSLMRLNTEAFF. The chain recombines TRBV12-3 or TRBV12-4 with TRBJ1-1, with D uncertain. CDR3 length: 14 residues. The V end was cut by 2 bases, the J end by 0 bases, with 7 bases between.